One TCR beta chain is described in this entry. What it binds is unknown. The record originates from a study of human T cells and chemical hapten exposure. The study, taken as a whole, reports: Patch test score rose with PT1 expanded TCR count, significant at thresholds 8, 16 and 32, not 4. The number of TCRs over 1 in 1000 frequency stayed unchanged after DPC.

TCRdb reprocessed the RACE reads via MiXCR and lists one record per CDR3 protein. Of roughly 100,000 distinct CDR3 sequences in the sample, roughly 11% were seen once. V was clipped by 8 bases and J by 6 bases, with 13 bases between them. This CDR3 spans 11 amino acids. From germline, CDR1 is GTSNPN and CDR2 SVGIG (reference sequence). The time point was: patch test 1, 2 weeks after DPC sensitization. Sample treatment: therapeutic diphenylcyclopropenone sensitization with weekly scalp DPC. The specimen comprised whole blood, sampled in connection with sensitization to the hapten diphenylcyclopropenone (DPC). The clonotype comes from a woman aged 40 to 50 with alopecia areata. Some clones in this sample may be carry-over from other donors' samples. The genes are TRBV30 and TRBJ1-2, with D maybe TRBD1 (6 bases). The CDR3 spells CAGPHRDGYTF. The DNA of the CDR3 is TGTGCCGGGCCGCACAGGGATGGCTACACCTTC.